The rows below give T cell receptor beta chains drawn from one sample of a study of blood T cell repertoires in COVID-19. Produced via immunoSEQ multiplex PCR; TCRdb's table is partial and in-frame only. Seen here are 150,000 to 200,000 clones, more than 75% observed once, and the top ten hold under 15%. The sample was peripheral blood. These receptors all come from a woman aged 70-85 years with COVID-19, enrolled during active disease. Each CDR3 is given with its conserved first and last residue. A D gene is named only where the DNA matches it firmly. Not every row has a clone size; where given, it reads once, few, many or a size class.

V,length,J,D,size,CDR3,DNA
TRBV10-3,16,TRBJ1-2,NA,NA,CAISDSGRLVDYGYTF,TGTGCCATCAGTGATTCGGGGAGGTTAGTAGACTATGGCTACACCTTC
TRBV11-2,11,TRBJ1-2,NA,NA,CATSWVEEGTF,TGTGCCACCAGCTGGGTGGAGGAGGGGACCTTC
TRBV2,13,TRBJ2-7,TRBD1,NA,CASSGTGTYEQYF,TGTGCCAGTTCCGGGACAGGGACCTACGAGCAGTACTTC
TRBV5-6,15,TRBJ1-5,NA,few,CASSSWGLPDKPQHF,TGTGCCAGCAGCTCCTGGGGACTGCCAGACAAGCCCCAGCATTTT
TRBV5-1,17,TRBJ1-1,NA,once,CASSFPQRTGSNTEAFF,TGCGCCAGCAGCTTCCCCCAACGAACCGGGTCCAACACTGAAGCTTTCTTT
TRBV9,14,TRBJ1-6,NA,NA,CASRQGGYNSPLHF,TGTGCCAGCAGGCAGGGTGGATATAATTCACCCCTCCACTTT
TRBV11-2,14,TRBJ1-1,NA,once,CASSLGRANTEAFF,TGTGCCAGCAGCTTAGGGCGGGCGAACACTGAAGCTTTCTTT
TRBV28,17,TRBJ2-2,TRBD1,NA,CASSQQGAGGFAGELFF,TGTGCCAGCAGCCAACAAGGGGCAGGGGGCTTTGCCGGGGAGCTGTTTTTT
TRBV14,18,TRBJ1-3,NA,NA,CASSQDGYYTPSGNTIYF,TGTGCCAGCAGCCAAGATGGGTACTATACCCCCTCTGGAAACACCATATATTTT
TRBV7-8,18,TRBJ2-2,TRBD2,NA,CASSPLGVSGRASGELFF,TGTGCCAGCAGCCCCCTCGGGGTTAGCGGGAGGGCCTCCGGGGAGCTGTTTTTT
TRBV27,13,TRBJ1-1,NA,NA,CASSYLGGTEAFF,TGTGCCAGCAGTTACCTTGGCGGGACTGAAGCTTTCTTT
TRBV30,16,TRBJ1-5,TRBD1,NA,CAWSKLGTGGNQPQHF,TGTGCCTGGTCCAAGTTAGGGACAGGGGGGAATCAGCCCCAGCATTTT
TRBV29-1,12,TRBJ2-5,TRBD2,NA,CSVTSGQETQYF,TGCAGCGTGACTAGCGGACAAGAGACCCAGTACTTC
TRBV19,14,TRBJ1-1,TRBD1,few,CASSIQGAYTEAFF,TGTGCCAGTAGTATACAGGGGGCGTACACTGAAGCTTTCTTT
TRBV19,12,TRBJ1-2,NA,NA,CASHRGVYGYTF,TGTGCCAGTCACCGTGGAGTATATGGCTACACCTTC
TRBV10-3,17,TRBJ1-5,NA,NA,CAISEYLGGYSNQPQHF,TGTGCCATCAGTGAGTACCTGGGGGGGTATAGCAATCAGCCCCAGCATTTT